The 25 T cell receptor beta chains in this list originate from one sample, sequenced in a study of cytomegalovirus exposure and HLA in healthy donors. Vbeta (60) and Jbeta (13) primers were used in the PCR. Data came from immunoSEQ multiplex PCR; TCRdb stores just in-frame clones and leaves some out. The sample carries 150,000 to 200,000 clones, about 70% recorded once. The sequenced sample consisted of PBMCs. The receptors derive from a woman between 25 and 40 years old in good health and CMV-seronegative.

V is TRBV19 and J is TRBJ2-2; perhaps TRBD2 as D (6 bases). CDR1 and CDR2 from the germline V gene are LNHDA and SQIVND (reference sequence). The CDR3 contains 15 residues. Trimming pared 3 bases from V and 5 bases from J, leaving 13 bases between. The CDR3 here is CASSMDYPGTGELFF. CDR3 DNA sequence: TGTGCCAGTAGTATGGACTATCCGGGGACCGGGGAGCTGTTTTTT.

This clone was observed a single time. The chain has TRBV15 and TRBJ2-7; 9 nucleotides agree with TRBD1. The trim removed 5 bases at V and 4 bases at J, leaving 6 bases unmatched. The CDR3 spans 14 residues. Germline V lookup: CDR1 LNHNV, CDR2 YYDKDF (reference sequence). CDR3 protein: CATSGDRARYEQYF. The CDR3 DNA sequence: TGTGCCACCAGCGGGGACAGGGCGAGATACGAGCAGTACTTC.

The rearrangement joins TRBV19 to TRBJ1-4; the match to TRBD1 covers 8 bases. The V gene's germline CDR1 is LNHDA and CDR2 SQIVND (reference sequence). This CDR3 spans 14 amino acids. V lost 7 bases and J lost 7; bases outside the gene matches: 8. CDR3 sequence (DNA): TGTGCCAGTACCACAGACAGGGGACTTGAAAAACTGTTTTTT. This codes for CASTTDRGLEKLFF.

V is TRBV9 and J is TRBJ2-5; TRBD2 matches at 7 bases. CDR3 length: 13 amino acids. V was pared by 3 bases and J by 7 bases, with 6 bases of the junction left unmatched. The germline V gene has CDR1 SGDLS and CDR2 YYNGEE. CDR3 bases: TGTGCCAGCAGCGCTGTCGGGGAGGGGACCCAGTACTTC. Encoded protein: CASSAVGEGTQYF.

The chain has TRBV6-5 and TRBJ1-2; no clear D gene. The germline V and J ends were trimmed by 10 bases and 6 bases, with 18 bases remaining between them. The CDR3 is 13 residues long. The germline CDR1 and CDR2 sequences are MNHEY and SVGAGI. CDR3 sequence (DNA): TGTGCCAACTATTGGCCCGTCTCGAATGGCTACACCTTC. This encodes CANYWPVSNGYTF.

A single count supports this clone. The J gene is TRBJ2-7, the V gene TRBV12-1; the table's D call of TRBD2 was not tested on the DNA. TRBV12-1 is deemed a pseudogene. CDR3 length: 15 residues. The CDR3 here is CASSFPAGGSYEQYF. DNA for the CDR3: TGTGCCAGCAGCTTTCCGGCGGGAGGCTCCTACGAGCAGTACTTC.

A few counts support this clone. The chain links TRBV19 to TRBJ1-1; 9 bases align to TRBD1. The CDR3 sequence is 19 residues long. Germline-derived CDR1 and CDR2 are LNHDA and SQIVND (reference sequence). The ends lost 4 bases at V and 0 bases at J; junction bases unmatched: 15. CDR3 DNA: TGTGCCAGTAGTACCCACCCCCTGGGAAGGACAGGGGTGAACACTGAAGCTTTCTTT. It codes for CASSTHPLGRTGVNTEAFF.

This clone was detected only once. The gene calls are TRBV5-4 and TRBJ2-7, with 11 bases fitting TRBD1. Germline CDR1 SGHNT, CDR2 YYREEE (reference sequence). There are 15 residues in the CDR3. V lost 5 bases and J lost 4; bases outside the gene matches: 8. The CDR3 coding sequence is TGTGCCAGCAGTGCTCCGGGACAGGGGGATTACGAGCAGTACTTC. Its translation: CASSAPGQGDYEQYF.

This chain joins TRBV2 and TRBJ1-5; 11 positions match TRBD1. This CDR3 is built from 14 residues. Trimming took 7 bases from V and 7 from J; bases not matched to a gene: 6. Germline CDR1 reads SNHLY; CDR2 reads FYNNEI. CDR3 protein: CASTLDRGQQPQHF. CDR3 sequence (DNA): TGTGCCAGCACCCTGGACAGGGGGCAACAGCCCCAGCATTTT. The full variable domain, with the rest looked up from reference TRBV2 and TRBJ1-5, is EPEVTQTPSHQVTQMGQEVILRCVPISNHLYFYWYRQILGQKVEFLVSFYNNEISEKSEIFDDQFSVERPDGSNFTLKIRSTKLEDSAMYFCASTLDRGQQPQHFGDGTRLSIL.

The CDR3 DNA is TGTGCCAGCAGCCCCCGGGGACAGCCCAGGAACACTGAAGCTTTCTTT. Encoded protein: CASSPRGQPRNTEAFF. The genes are TRBV9 and TRBJ1-1, with TRBD1 identical over 7 bases. V lost 4 bases and J lost 1; bases outside the gene matches: 10. The germline CDR1 and CDR2 sequences are SGDLS and YYNGEE. The CDR3 contains 16 residues. The full variable domain, its missing parts supplied by reference TRBV9 and TRBJ1-1, is DSGVTQTPKHLITATGQRVTLRCSPRSGDLSVYWYQQSLDQGLQFLIQYYNGEERAKGNILERFSAQQFPDLHSELNLSSLELGDSALYFCASSPRGQPRNTEAFFGQGTRLTVV.

V usage is TRBV29-1 and J usage is TRBJ2-1; possibly TRBD2 for D (5 bases). The CDR3 length is 14 residues. CDR1 and CDR2 (germline): SQVTM, ANQGSEA. V lost 4 bases to trimming and J lost 2 bases, with 12 bases between them. This chain's CDR3 is CSVAEASPYNEQFF. The DNA for the CDR3 is TGCAGCGTTGCGGAGGCCTCCCCCTACAATGAGCAGTTCTTC.

This rearrangement joins TRBV4-1 to TRBJ1-1; weak D call: TRBD1 (6 bases). Per germline, CDR1 MGHRA and CDR2 YSYEKL. V was clipped by 4 bases and J by 0 bases, with 21 bases between them. CDR3 size: 18 residues. The CDR3 nucleotides are TGCGCCAGCAGCCTACTCAAAACACCGGGACACTTGAACACTGAAGCTTTCTTT. This translates into CASSLLKTPGHLNTEAFF.

In its sample, this clone was seen a few times. J is TRBJ1-1 and V is TRBV14; a weak D match, TRBD1 (6 bases). CDR3 size: 13 residues. CDR1 SGHDN and CDR2 FVKESK come from the germline V gene. V was cut by 7 bases and J by 4 bases, with 13 bases left in between. CDR3 residues: CASTSDSFTEAFF. CDR3 sequence (DNA): TGTGCCAGCACCTCGGACAGTTTCACTGAAGCTTTCTTT.

The rearrangement joins TRBV10-3 to TRBJ2-7, with 9 bases fitting TRBD1. The CDR3 sequence is 13 residues long. CDR1 ENHRY and CDR2 SYGVKD come from the germline V gene. With V trimmed by 8 bases and J by 7 bases, 9 bases remained unmatched. The CDR3 reads CAISTGTGTEQYF. In DNA, the CDR3 is TGTGCCATCTCCACCGGGACAGGGACGGAGCAGTACTTC.

The V call is TRBV9, the J call TRBJ2-6; D might be TRBD2 (6 bases). The CDR3 has 15 residues. With 4 bases removed from V and 1 base from J, the gap between germline ends came to 9 bases. Germline lookup yields CDR1 SGDLS and CDR2 YYNGEE. The CDR3 region has the DNA TGTGCCAGCAGCCCCCGGGGGTCTGGGGCCAACGTCCTGACTTTC. This sequence encodes CASSPRGSGANVLTF.

The chain carries TRBV9 and TRBJ2-5, with 8 bases that match TRBD1. The V gene's germline CDR1 is SGDLS and CDR2 YYNGEE. The CDR3 extends over 14 amino acids. J lost 1 base, V lost 2 bases, and 1 base had no gene match. CDR3 residues: CASSVQGAQETQYF. Here the CDR3 DNA reads TGTGCCAGCAGCGTCCAGGGGGCCCAAGAGACCCAGTACTTC.

This clone was counted once. V usage is TRBV18 and J usage is TRBJ1-3, with TRBD1 as a possible D gene (5 bases). V lost 1 base and J lost 3, with 16 bases in between. Germline V gives CDR1 KGHSH, CDR2 LQKENI. The length of the CDR3 is 17 residues. The CDR3 spells CASSPLAGGSDGNTIYF. The CDR3 DNA sequence: TGTGCCAGCTCACCACTGGCCGGGGGAAGCGATGGAAACACCATATATTTT.

The gene calls are TRBV19 and TRBJ1-2; D ambiguous. The V end was cut by 6 bases, the J end by 3 bases, with 11 bases between. CDR3 length: 13 amino acids. The germline gives CDR1 LNHDA, CDR2 SQIVND (reference sequence). CDR3 sequence (DNA): TGTGCCAGTAGCCCGACACTTCACTATGGCTACACCTTC. As protein: CASSPTLHYGYTF.

Only a few counts were recorded for this clone. This chain connects TRBV5-6 to TRBJ2-7; a possible D gene is TRBD1 (6 bases). Trimming stripped 0 bases from V and 2 bases from J, with 9 bases between. CDR3 length: 14 amino acids. CDR1 is SGHDT and CDR2 is YYEEEE in the germline V gene. CDR3 sequence reads: CASSLAGHTYEQYF. The DNA for the CDR3 is TGTGCCAGCAGCTTGGCGGGACATACCTACGAGCAGTACTTC.

The V gene is TRBV29-1, the J gene TRBJ1-1; D gene uncertain. CDR1 is SQVTM and CDR2 is ANQGSEA in the germline V gene. V was clipped by 1 base and J by 2 bases, with 5 bases between them. The CDR3 is made up of 12 amino acids. The CDR3 DNA follows: TGCAGCGTTGAAGGACATAACACTGAAGCTTTCTTT. It specifies CSVEGHNTEAFF.

This clone was found a few times. This chain links TRBV19 with TRBJ2-1, with D maybe TRBD1 (5 bases). CDR3 size: 15 residues. Germline CDR1 is LNHDA and CDR2 is SQIVND (reference sequence). The germline V and J ends were trimmed by 0 bases and 3 bases, with 9 bases remaining between them. In DNA form, the CDR3 reads TGTGCCAGTAGTATAGATCCGACAGACTACAATGAGCAGTTCTTC. It translates to CASSIDPTDYNEQFF.

The V gene is TRBV19, the J gene TRBJ1-1; 10 bases match TRBD1. The V gene end was trimmed by 9 bases and the J gene end by 8 bases; junction bases not matched to a gene: 12. In germline, CDR1 is LNHDA, CDR2 SQIVND (reference sequence). The CDR3 is made up of 14 amino acids. CDR3 coding DNA: TGTGCCAGCGCAATGACAGGGGGCCTTGTAGAAGCTTTCTTT. Residues: CASAMTGGLVEAFF. The full variable domain, its missing parts supplied by reference TRBV19 and TRBJ1-1, is DGGITQSPKYLFRKEGQNVTLSCEQNLNHDAMYWYRQDPGQGLRLIYYSQIVNDFQKGDIAEGYSVSREKKESFPLTVTSAQKNPTAFYLCASAMTGGLVEAFFGQGTRLTVV.

This clone has a single count. The chain couples TRBV5-4 to TRBJ1-6, with TRBD1 as a possible D gene (6 bases). The V end lost 0 bases, the J end lost 10 bases, and 14 bases lay between the germline ends. This CDR3 has 15 residues. CDR1 and CDR2 (germline): SGHNT, YYREEE (reference sequence). CDR3 protein: CASSLATGFRSPLHF. The CDR3, as DNA: TGTGCCAGCAGCTTGGCGACAGGTTTTCGATCACCCCTCCACTTT.

The chain has TRBV6-1 and TRBJ1-3; D not certain. Germline values: CDR1 MNHNS, CDR2 SASEGT. V was cut by 6 bases and J by 0 bases, with 9 bases left in between. This CDR3 region has 14 residues. The CDR3 DNA follows: TGTGCCAGCAGCGCCGCGGACTCTGGAAACACCATATATTTT. It translates to CASSAADSGNTIYF.

This rearrangement joins TRBV9 to TRBJ2-3; tentatively, D is TRBD2 (6 bases). Germline V gene data show CDR1 as SGDLS and CDR2 as YYNGEE. This CDR3 comprises 15 residues. Trimming stripped 0 bases from V and 7 bases from J, with 15 bases between. The chain's CDR3 is CASSVVGGLVNTQYF. The CDR3, as DNA: TGTGCCAGCAGCGTAGTTGGGGGACTTGTGAATACGCAGTATTTT.